This T cell receptor beta chain was recorded in a study of T cells after yellow fever vaccination. Study-level results: Peak timing came faster in the weaker secondary response, day 5 versus 15. Overall, a small share of clonotypes was seen in both CD4 and CD8 compartments. Reappearing after the booster were most of the clones from primary vaccination (around 96% CD4, around 90% CD8).

This clonotype was seen more than once but under ten times. Its specificity is unknown. It was through 5'RACE template switching that TCR cDNA was made, with a universal primer site and UMIs added. TCRdb reprocessed the 5' RACE reads via MiXCR and lists one record per CDR3 protein. The table records 450,000 to 550,000 distinct CDR3 sequences, 15% to 20% of them present only once. The input for sequencing was PBMCs, taken 15 days after the yellow fever booster vaccination. This TCR derives from a man aged 25-45 years who received the YFV17D yellow fever vaccine.

In DNA, the CDR3 is TGTGCCAGCAGCCAAGGTCTAGCGACTAGCGGGAGGCCTGAGCAGTTCTTC. Translation gives CASSQGLATSGRPEQFF. This rearrangement joins TRBV14 to TRBJ2-1; the match to TRBD2 covers 13 bases. Germline CDR1 and CDR2: SGHDN and FVKESK. The CDR3 totals 17 residues. With V trimmed by 1 base and J by 9 bases, 9 bases remained unmatched.